The 24 T cell receptor beta chains below were found in one sample sequenced in a study of blood T cells in healthy people across ages. For the second PCR, which ran for about 6 to 11 cycles, a sample-barcoded 5' primer and a J-beta primer mix were used. TCRdb ran MiXCR on the 5' RACE reads and lists one entry per CDR3 protein. The sample yields around 990,000 distinct CDR3 sequences, around two fifths seen once. Sample: blood. The receptors here all came from a young man in good health.

This clonotype has just a few counts. The chain has TRBV27 and TRBJ1-5; D gene unclear. CDR1 MNHEY and CDR2 SMNVEV come from the germline V gene (reference sequence). The CDR3 consists of 14 residues. V was trimmed by 2 bases and J by 3 bases, leaving 8 bases between them. The CDR3 bases are TGTGCCAGCAGTTTACGAAAGGACAATCAGCCCCAGCATTTT. Its protein is CASSLRKDNQPQHF.

CDR3 in DNA: TGTGCCAGCAGCCCACATCCCAGGACAGAGACCGACTCTGGGGCCAACGTCCTGACTTTC. Translated, it gives CASSPHPRTETDSGANVLTF. V gene TRBV14 combines with J gene TRBJ2-6; D is possibly TRBD1 (6 bases). Trimming pared 4 bases from V and 0 bases from J, leaving 22 bases between. This CDR3 is built from 20 residues. The V gene's germline CDR1 is SGHDN and CDR2 FVKESK. The whole variable domain, remainder taken from reference TRBV14 and TRBJ2-6, is EAGVTQFPSHSVIEKGQTVTLRCDPISGHDNLYWYRRVMGKEIKFLLHFVKESKQDESGMPNNRFLAERTGGTYSTLKVQPAELEDSGVYFCASSPHPRTETDSGANVLTFGAGSRLTVL.

CDR3 in amino acids: CASSVGNGDTQYF. The CDR3 DNA reads as TGTGCCAGCAGCGTCGGCAACGGAGATACGCAGTATTTT. V usage is TRBV9 and J usage is TRBJ2-3; D is ambiguous. Per germline, CDR1 SGDLS and CDR2 YYNGEE. The CDR3 is made up of 13 amino acids. V lost 2 bases and J 5 bases, leaving 9 bases between the germline ends.

This chain connects TRBV5-1 to TRBJ1-5, with 8 nucleotides matching TRBD1. J was trimmed by 5 bases and V by 1 base; bases with no gene match: 5. The CDR3 sequence is 15 residues long. The germline V gene has CDR1 SGHRS and CDR2 YFSETQ. This chain's CDR3 is CASSLWGQDDQPQHF. DNA for the CDR3: TGCGCCAGCAGCTTGTGGGGACAGGACGATCAGCCCCAGCATTTT.

There are a few counts of this clonotype. V is TRBV12-3 or TRBV12-4 and J is TRBJ1-2; the D is unclear. The CDR3 contains 15 residues. V lost 2 bases and J lost 4, with 14 bases in between. CDR3 nucleotide sequence: TGTGCCAGCAGTTTAAACAGCCTAATAACCTATGGCTACACCTTC. Its translation: CASSLNSLITYGYTF.

This clonotype was detected a few times. The chain joins TRBV4-2 to TRBJ2-1, with 9 bases identical to TRBD1. Germline lookup yields CDR1 LGHNA and CDR2 YNFKEQ. The trim removed 3 bases at V and 1 base at J, leaving 19 bases unmatched. The CDR3 runs 21 residues. This CDR3 is CASSHIIRDRVKFESYNEQFF. The CDR3 DNA reads as TGTGCCAGCAGCCATATTATACGGGACAGGGTGAAGTTTGAATCCTACAATGAGCAGTTCTTC.

The chain links TRBV4-1 to TRBJ1-5; 9 bases map to TRBD1. V shed 0 bases, J shed 7 bases, and the junction held 7 bases outside the gene matches. The length of the CDR3 is 16 residues. The V gene's germline CDR1 is MGHRA and CDR2 YSYEKL. The CDR3, as DNA: TGCGCCAGCAGCCAAGAGAGGACACAGGGGGCCCAGCCCCAGCATTTT. Its protein product is CASSQERTQGAQPQHF.

The chain couples TRBV20-1 to TRBJ2-3; D not resolved. The germline V gene encodes CDR1 DFQATT and CDR2 SNEGSKA (reference sequence). The CDR3 runs 15 residues. V lost 5 bases and J 2 bases, leaving 17 bases between the germline ends. The CDR3 region is CSAPLPRLPTDTQYF. The CDR3 coding sequence is TGCAGTGCTCCCCTACCTAGGCTACCCACAGATACGCAGTATTTT.

This clonotype was detected only a few times. This rearrangement joins TRBV4-1 to TRBJ1-1, with D maybe TRBD1 (6 bases). Per the germline V gene, CDR1 is MGHRA and CDR2 is YSYEKL. The CDR3 length is 17 residues. V was shortened by 6 bases and J by 1 base, with 21 bases between the two germline ends. This CDR3 reads CASSPTGSGRGNTEAFF. As DNA, the CDR3 is TGCGCCAGCAGTCCGACAGGCTCCGGGCGGGGGAACACTGAAGCTTTCTTT.

The chain joins TRBV9 to TRBJ2-1; no reliable D call. V shed 0 bases and J shed 1 base, with 8 bases lying between them. The germline CDR1 and CDR2 sequences are SGDLS and YYNGEE. The CDR3 covers 15 residues. The CDR3 sequence: CASSVAGPSYNEQFF. CDR3 nucleotides: TGTGCCAGCAGCGTAGCCGGACCGTCCTACAATGAGCAGTTCTTC.

This clonotype was observed a handful of times. This sequence joins TRBV7-9 and TRBJ1-2; the match to TRBD1 covers 9 bases. This CDR3 has 15 amino acids. Germline trimming cut 3 bases from V and 4 bases from J; bases unmatched to any gene: 6. CDR1 SEHNR and CDR2 FQNEAQ come from the germline V gene (reference sequence). The CDR3 reads CASSLSGQGTYGYTF. Here the CDR3 DNA reads TGTGCCAGCAGCTTGTCGGGACAGGGAACCTATGGCTACACCTTC.

This clonotype was counted at least ten times. This chain links TRBV9 with TRBJ1-2, with a possible D match to TRBD1 (6 bases). The CDR3 is 12 residues long. Looked up from germline, CDR1 is SGDLS and CDR2 is YYNGEE. Trimming pared 6 bases from V and 4 bases from J, leaving 10 bases between. In DNA, the CDR3 is TGTGCCAGCACGGGGGCTGCCTATGGCTACACCTTC. The encoded protein is CASTGAAYGYTF.

A few counts support this clonotype. This chain links TRBV3-1 with TRBJ2-6; D remains ambiguous. Trimming took 4 bases from V and 1 from J, leaving 11 bases between them. CDR1 LGHDT and CDR2 YNNKEL come from the germline V gene (reference sequence). The CDR3 has 16 residues. The CDR3 bases are TGTGCCAGCAGCCTTCGTCTGTGGTCTGGGGCCAACGTCCTGACTTTC. This sequence encodes CASSLRLWSGANVLTF.

This chain links TRBV7-9 with TRBJ2-2, with 8 bases that match TRBD1. Germline assignment: CDR1 SEHNR and CDR2 FQNEAQ (reference sequence). Trimming at V came to 4 bases and at J to 7 bases, leaving 14 bases not matched to a gene. The CDR3 consists of 17 residues. The CDR3 spells CASSSWRTGKNSGELFF. CDR3 in DNA: TGTGCCAGCAGCTCCTGGAGGACAGGGAAAAATAGCGGGGAGCTGTTTTTT.

The chain is built from TRBV29-1 and TRBJ2-7, with D unclear. Germline V CDR1 and CDR2: SQVTM, ANQGSEA. The CDR3 loop spans 16 amino acids. Trimming shortened V by 4 bases and J by 7 bases, and 26 bases separated the two germline ends. The CDR3 reads CSVVEYVGYGSNEQYF. The CDR3 coding sequence is TGCAGCGTTGTCGAGTATGTCGGGTACGGTTCCAATGAGCAGTACTTC.

Notes on this clonotype: A read error may produce the germline difference seen at one junction end. This rearrangement joins TRBV5-6 to TRBJ2-3, with D maybe TRBD2 (5 bases). In germline, CDR1 is SGHDT, CDR2 YYEEEE. This CDR3 has 15 residues. For the CDR3, the DNA is TGTGCCCGCAGTTGGAGGACGGTGAACCCTGATACGCAGTATTTT. Amino acids: CARSWRTVNPDTQYF.

This clonotype has ten or more counts. The J gene is TRBJ2-3, the V gene TRBV20-1, with D unresolved. With 0 bases removed from V and 6 bases from J, the gap between germline ends came to 19 bases. This CDR3 has 16 residues. Germline CDR1 is DFQATT and CDR2 is SNEGSKA (reference sequence). The CDR3 nucleotides read TGCAGTGCTAGAGAATTGGCGGCTAGATTTTCGGATACGCAGTATTTT. This gives the protein CSARELAARFSDTQYF.

This clonotype was recorded a few times. This rearrangement joins TRBV3-1 to TRBJ1-2; D remains unclear. V was clipped by 3 bases and J by 0 bases, with 5 bases between them. This CDR3 is 13 amino acids long. The germline V gene has CDR1 LGHDT and CDR2 YNNKEL (reference sequence). The CDR3 spells CASSHASNYGYTF. CDR3 bases: TGTGCCAGCAGCCACGCATCTAACTATGGCTACACCTTC.

The chain carries TRBV15 and TRBJ2-2; 7 positions agree with TRBD2. J lost 1 base, V lost 3 bases, and 8 bases had no gene match. Germline V gene lookup returns CDR1 LNHNV and CDR2 YYDKDF (reference sequence). This CDR3 is 17 amino acids long. The CDR3 DNA reads TGTGCCACCAGCAGCATCCGCGGCGGGGGGAACACCGGGGAGCTGTTTTTT. Translating gives CATSSIRGGGNTGELFF.

The gene calls are TRBV12-3 or TRBV12-4 and TRBJ1-5; D possibly corresponds to TRBD1 (6 bases). The V end lost 6 bases, the J end lost 0 bases, and 12 bases lay between the germline ends. The CDR3 covers 15 residues. The CDR3 is CASSTGKGSNQPQHF. The CDR3 coding sequence is TGTGCCAGCAGCACAGGGAAGGGTAGCAATCAGCCCCAGCATTTT.

The chain links TRBV2 to TRBJ2-2; perhaps D is TRBD1 or TRBD2 (5 bases each). The CDR3 runs to 15 residues. CDR1 and CDR2 from the germline V gene are SNHLY and FYNNEI. Deletions cut 8 bases from V and 3 bases from J, with 16 bases between. In DNA, the CDR3 is TGTGCCAGCTTAGAACTAGACAGACACACCGGGGAGCTGTTTTTT. This translates into CASLELDRHTGELFF.

V usage is TRBV5-5 and J usage is TRBJ1-5; perhaps TRBD1 as D (6 bases). Germline V gene data show CDR1 as SGHKS and CDR2 as YYEKEE (reference sequence). Between the trimmed V and J ends, which lost 4 bases and 1 base, there was a span of 15 bases. This CDR3 comprises 16 residues. CDR3 sequence reads: CASSVGGGMSNQPQHF. The CDR3 region has the DNA TGTGCCAGCAGCGTAGGAGGGGGAATGAGCAATCAGCCCCAGCATTTT.

This clonotype was counted only a few times. This chain links TRBV7-8 with TRBJ1-1; no clear D gene. The CDR3 has 18 amino acids. The germline V and J ends were trimmed by 5 bases and 1 base, with 23 bases remaining between them. Looked up from germline, CDR1 is SGHVS and CDR2 is FQNEAQ. The CDR3 sequence is CASSPQLFPEGANTEAFF. The CDR3 coding sequence is TGTGCCAGCAGCCCCCAATTATTTCCCGAGGGTGCGAACACTGAAGCTTTCTTT.

This clonotype was recorded only once. The V and J genes are TRBV5-1 and TRBJ2-3; possible D gene TRBD2, 5 bases. The V and J ends lost 4 bases and 10 bases respectively, with 16 bases between them. Germline loops: CDR1 SGHRS, CDR2 YFSETQ. CDR3 length: 13 amino acids. In DNA form, the CDR3 reads TGCGCCAGCAGCGTGGCGGCAGGAGGTCCGCAGTATTTT. Translated: CASSVAAGGPQYF.